A selection of T cell receptor beta chains follows, all from one sample in a study of response to subunit inactivated influenza vaccine. TCRdb reanalysed the RT-PCR reads using MiXCR and keeps one entry per CDR3 protein. The data show under 500,000 distinct CDR3 sequences, with around 9.9% seen just once and 9.5% to 15% held by the top ten. The sequencing here drew on PBMCs from blood, taken roughly 48 days after vaccination. The receptor set was obtained from a man aged 45-65 years who received an inactivated influenza vaccine. Each CDR3 is given with its conserved first and last residue. Each record gives: V gene, clone size, CDR3 protein. Expanded clones are given a class, and other clones once, few, many or no size at all.

TRBV5-1 | - | CASSFKRLAGFDGQETQYF
TRBV7-2 | many | CASSFRDNSYEQYF
TRBV6-1 | many | CASTPGTGGGEQFF
TRBV5-1 | once | CASTVWGGSETQYF
TRBV6-1 | few | CASSPHPYYEQFF
TRBV4-2 | few | CASSQASGSTGEQFF
TRBV29-1 | - | CSARTVPRGGSYEQYF
TRBV9 | few | CASSPRAGTPDEQYF
TRBV20-1 | - | CSSYGTRQSHEQFF
TRBV9 | many | CASSVDEGAYNEQFF
TRBV7-7 | - | CASSEGPYYEQYF
TRBV5-5 | few | CASSRDSLAKNIQYF
TRBV12-3/TRBV12-4 | many | CASRPKSRPQETQYF
TRBV7-9 | - | CASSGVGTDTQYF
TRBV20-1 | many | CSAKGATNEKLFF
TRBV7-8 | many | CASSLVRGAEQYF
TRBV2 | - | CASSASTGATNEKLFF
TRBV7-6 | many | CASSITASQGREAFF
TRBV18 | few | CASSPGQGGTEAFF
TRBV6-1 | few | CASSEVFGQGRTEAFF
TRBV18 | few | CASSPPVAGVGNEQFF
TRBV14 | few | CASSQGPLRVRHEQYF
TRBV7-2 | few | CASSRDRRGSYEQYF
TRBV20-1 | many | CSARVAVPRAPAGSDEQFF
TRBV12-3/TRBV12-4 | many | CASRYSGGELFF
TRBV12-3/TRBV12-4 | - | CASSLETLAGGWEETQYF
TRBV5-5 | few | CASSLYGNEQYF
TRBV7-6 | - | CASSLSGYGEQYF
TRBV3-1 | - | CASSPVSYNSPLHF
TRBV3-1 | few | CASSQDVLAGAHEQFF
TRBV3-1 | - | CASSQDPRGFLNNEQFF
TRBV12-3/TRBV12-4 | - | CASSSIAGDAYNEQFF
TRBV6-1 | - | CASSEGAASTDTQYF
TRBV12-3/TRBV12-4 | - | CASSRQDHKYF
TRBV20-1 | few | CSARRDRVTDTQYF
TRBV6-2/TRBV6-3 | - | CATRPPSDGGNEQYF
TRBV5-4 | - | CASSQGLAVGAGGELFF
TRBV30 | many | CAWSARAEQYF
TRBV19 | - | CASDPRGTVTPLHF
TRBV20-1 | - | CCARTQDRGLTYSGANVLTF
TRBV28 | few | CASSGLAGEFYNEQFF
TRBV5-1 | - | CASSSSYGTGQISSYNEQFF
TRBV2 | few | CASYDRANTEAFF
TRBV20-1 | few | CSARDIWTGGNEQFF
TRBV5-1 | few | CATQTRTGGRAETQYF